The 18 T cell receptor beta chains presented below share a single source sample, sequenced in a study of Ad26.COV2.S vaccination and SARS-CoV-2 variants. As for treatment: around 19 received Ad26.COV2.S at low or high dose, single or two shots; 5 received placebo; per-sample allocation not given. Collection of the samples took place on day 63 after the first injection of vaccine or placebo. This table comes from immunoSEQ multiplex PCR, and its TCRdb copy is limited to in-frame clones, with some not included. This sample has about 500,000 clones, with 89% found just once. The sequencing used peripheral blood, collected in a trial of Ad26.COV2.S vaccine versus placebo. All receptors come from a person between 18 and 65 years old who received the Ad26.COV2.S COVID-19 vaccine or a placebo.

V and J are TRBV6-5 and TRBJ2-1; the match to TRBD2 covers 11 bases. Germline CDR1 MNHEY, CDR2 SVGAGI. The CDR3 has 15 amino acids. V shed 4 bases, J shed 6 bases, and the junction held 5 bases outside the gene matches. CDR3 nucleotides: TGTGCCAGCAGTTCCGGACTAGCGGGTTTCAATGAGCAGTTCTTC. This translates into CASSSGLAGFNEQFF.

This clone was seen just once. V gene TRBV18 combines with J gene TRBJ1-2, with a weak D call TRBD1 (6 bases). The CDR3 totals 15 residues. Germline values: CDR1 KGHSH, CDR2 LQKENI. V gave up 4 bases and J gave up 6 bases, with 18 bases separating them. The CDR3: CASSLNKQGTDGYTF. CDR3 nucleotides: TGTGCCAGCTCACTAAATAAACAGGGCACGGATGGCTACACCTTC.

The V gene is TRBV6-1, the J gene TRBJ2-2; D not resolved. CDR1 and CDR2 from the germline V gene are MNHNS and SASEGT. V was pared by 4 bases and J by 1 base, with 16 bases between. CDR3 size: 17 residues. CDR3 protein: CASSGISYQKNTGELFF. The CDR3 region has the DNA TGTGCCAGCAGTGGGATCAGTTATCAGAAGAACACCGGGGAGCTGTTTTTT.

The J gene is TRBJ2-4, the V gene TRBV3-1 (or the pseudogene TRBV3-2); D may match TRBD1 or TRBD2 (5 bases each). V was clipped by 4 bases and J by 2 bases, with 12 bases between them. The CDR3 length is 15 residues. CDR1 and CDR2 from the germline V gene are LGHDT and YNNKEL (reference sequence). This CDR3 reads CASSRQGATKNIQYF. CDR3 nucleotides: TGTGCCAGCAGCCGTCAGGGAGCGACCAAAAACATTCAGTACTTC.

V usage is TRBV5-5 and J usage is TRBJ2-1; D remains unclear. Trimming took off 4 bases at V and 10 bases at J, with 9 bases between the two ends. Germline loops: CDR1 SGHKS, CDR2 YYEKEE (reference sequence). CDR3 length: 11 amino acids. CDR3 region: CASSLSREQFF. DNA of the CDR3: TGTGCCAGCAGCCTTTCAAGGGAGCAGTTCTTC.

The CDR3 loop is CASTRTRSNSPLHF. The CDR3 region has the DNA TGTGCCAGCACCCGGACACGGAGTAATTCACCCCTCCACTTT. This chain links TRBV7-2 with TRBJ1-6; D is perhaps TRBD1 (5 bases). The V end lost 7 bases, the J end lost 6 bases, and 13 bases lay between the germline ends. Per the germline V gene, CDR1 is SGHTA and CDR2 is FQGNSA. There are 14 residues in the CDR3.

This clone was recorded once. This sequence joins TRBV7-2 and TRBJ2-7, with 9 bases identical to TRBD1. J was trimmed by 0 bases and V by 1 base; bases with no gene match: 4. This CDR3 region has 16 residues. Germline V gene data show CDR1 as SGHTA and CDR2 as FQGNSA. The CDR3 DNA is TGTGCCAGCAGCTTAGGATCGGGACAGGGCTCCTACGAGCAGTACTTC. Protein: CASSLGSGQGSYEQYF.

The chain joins TRBV27 to TRBJ2-3; D unclear. The CDR3 contains 14 residues. V was pared by 6 bases and J by 8 bases, with 18 bases between. Germline V gene data show CDR1 as MNHEY and CDR2 as SMNVEV (reference sequence). CDR3 in DNA: TGTGCCAGCAGAAACCCGACCCGGTCGGGTACGCAGTATTTT. It yields the protein CASRNPTRSGTQYF.

The V and J genes are TRBV18 and TRBJ1-2; perhaps TRBD1 as D (6 bases). This CDR3 has 13 amino acids. The V and J ends lost 6 bases and 4 bases respectively, with 12 bases between them. Germline V CDR1 and CDR2: KGHSH, LQKENI. CDR3 in DNA: TGTGCCAGCTCCTCCGGGGGCTCCTATGGCTACACCTTC. Its translation is CASSSGGSYGYTF.

The chain links TRBV5-1 to TRBJ2-2; D gene uncertain. The CDR3 length is 15 residues. Germline CDR1 reads SGHRS; CDR2 reads YFSETQ. Trimming removed 4 bases at V and 2 bases at J, with 12 bases between. The CDR3, as DNA: TGCGCCAGCAGCCGGGTGGTTTTCAACACCGGGGAGCTGTTTTTT. It codes for CASSRVVFNTGELFF.

CDR3 sequence reads: CASSEIAQNQPQHF. The CDR3 region has the DNA TGTGCCAGCAGTGAAATCGCTCAAAATCAGCCCCAGCATTTT. The chain uses TRBV6-1 and TRBJ1-5; no reliable D call. CDR1 is MNHNS and CDR2 is SASEGT in the germline V gene. V dropped 2 bases and J dropped 4 bases, with 9 bases sitting between them. The CDR3 has 14 residues.

The chain combines TRBV28 with TRBJ2-4, with D uncertain. This CDR3 spans 14 amino acids. The V end lost 2 bases, the J end lost 7 bases, and 12 bases lay between the germline ends. Germline CDR1 and CDR2: MDHEN and SYDVKM. The CDR3 loop is CASSLAHFRNIQYF. In nucleotides, the CDR3 is TGTGCCAGCAGTTTAGCCCACTTTAGGAACATTCAGTACTTC.

V is TRBV19 and J is TRBJ2-3; the D call may be TRBD1 or TRBD2 (5 bases each). From germline, CDR1 is LNHDA and CDR2 SQIVND (reference sequence). This CDR3 is 14 amino acids long. V lost 5 bases to trimming and J lost 4 bases, with 13 bases between them. The CDR3 is CASSPGHKSDTQYF. Written as DNA, the CDR3 is TGTGCCAGTAGTCCGGGGCATAAGTCAGATACGCAGTATTTT.

This chain's CDR3 is CASSLAPPFIKGSNQPQHF. DNA for the CDR3: TGTGCCAGCAGCTTAGCTCCACCATTCATTAAGGGCAGCAATCAGCCCCAGCATTTT. This chain links TRBV7-8 with TRBJ1-5; D remains ambiguous. CDR1 is SGHVS and CDR2 is FQNEAQ in the germline V gene. Trimming pared 0 bases from V and 1 base from J, leaving 19 bases between. The CDR3 spans 19 residues.

This sequence joins TRBV6-5 and TRBJ2-2; 7 bases fit TRBD1. Per germline, CDR1 MNHEY and CDR2 SVGAGI. This CDR3 contains 15 residues. Trimming cost V 4 bases and J 2 bases; bases outside gene matches: 4. The CDR3 DNA is TGTGCCAGCAGTTCCGGACAGGTTAACACCGGGGAGCTGTTTTTT. Protein: CASSSGQVNTGELFF.

The chain combines TRBV19 with TRBJ2-1, with 9 nucleotides matching TRBD2. The CDR3 extends over 15 amino acids. V trimming: 1 base; J trimming: 7 bases; junction bases outside the gene matches: 5. CDR1 LNHDA and CDR2 SQIVND come from the germline V gene (reference sequence). CDR3 DNA sequence: TGTGCCAGTAGTATAGTAGCGGGAGTAAGGAATGAGCAGTTCTTC. Protein: CASSIVAGVRNEQFF. The full variable domain, in which reference TRBV19 and TRBJ2-1 provide the parts outside the CDR3, is DGGITQSPKYLFRKEGQNVTLSCEQNLNHDAMYWYRQDPGQGLRLIYYSQIVNDFQKGDIAEGYSVSREKKESFPLTVTSAQKNPTAFYLCASSIVAGVRNEQFFGPGTRLTVL.

A few counts support this clone. This chain connects TRBV10-1 to TRBJ1-2; D not certain. In germline, CDR1 is WNHNN, CDR2 SYGVQD (reference sequence). V was pared by 2 bases and J by 4 bases, with 5 bases between. The CDR3 runs to 12 residues. The CDR3 is CASSEPPYGYTF. The DNA of the CDR3 is TGCGCCAGCAGTGAGCCCCCCTATGGCTACACCTTC.

CDR3 residues: CASSAGGYEQYF. CDR3 DNA: TGTGCCAGCAGCGCGGGAGGCTACGAGCAGTACTTC. The V call is TRBV9, the J call TRBJ2-7; 7 bases line up with TRBD2. Germline trimming cut 3 bases from V and 3 bases from J; bases unmatched to any gene: 0. Germline CDR1 reads SGDLS; CDR2 reads YYNGEE. The CDR3 runs 12 residues.